The entry below describes one T cell receptor beta chain. The data were taken from a study of shared clonotypes between healthy human individuals. Some clones are missing from TCRdb's copy, which holds only in-frame ones; the method was immunoSEQ multiplex PCR. The sample includes roughly 1,000,000 clones, more than 75% of them seen just once. The CDR3 is made up of 13 amino acids. The ends were cut back, 3 bases at V and 5 bases at J, with 10 bases in the middle. Germline CDR1 reads MNHNS; CDR2 reads SASEGT. The source of this sequence is a man aged 18 to 30 in good health. Some clones in this sample may be carry-over from other donors' samples. The rearrangement links TRBV6-1 to TRBJ1-2; D gene ambiguous. The sample consisted of memory CD4+ T cells from PBMCs. Subset here: CD45RA-negative fraction. DNA of the CDR3: TGTGCCAGCAGTGACGGAGGGAGGTATGGCTACACCTTC. Translating gives CASSDGGRYGYTF.